This entry describes one TCR beta chain. Repertoires were generated with immunoSEQ multiplex PCR, while TCRdb's copy carries only in-frame clones and drops some. The data contain roughly 230,000 clones, 85% of them singletons. This record belongs to a study of blood T cell repertoires in COVID-19. This CDR3 region has 14 residues. V was cut by 5 bases and J by 5 bases, with 15 bases left in between. Per germline, CDR1 LGHNA and CDR2 YNFKEQ. This sequence was found in a woman between 50 and 59 years old who had been exposed to COVID-19. The sequenced material came from PBMCs or T cells enriched from blood (not recorded which). This rearrangement joins TRBV4-2 to TRBJ1-1; D possibly corresponds to TRBD1 (6 bases). The CDR3 protein is CASSIGGAGTEAFF. CDR3 in DNA: TGTGCCAGCAGCATAGGGGGGGCAGGTACTGAAGCTTTCTTT.